One and the same sample provided the 25 T cell receptor beta chains below, sequenced in a study of OX40 agonist ivuxolimab in advanced cancers. The assay was immunoSEQ multiplex PCR, and TCRdb's table has in-frame clones only and misses some. This sample has about 93,000 clones; approximately 94% occur once, and the top ten carry around 3%. The specimen comprised CD4+ or CD8+ T cells sorted from blood, sampled in a trial of the OX40 agonist ivuxolimab. The source is an adult with an advanced solid tumor such as melanoma, head and neck, liver or kidney cancer.

The chain carries TRBV7-8 and TRBJ1-1; D call uncertain. Trimming removed 6 bases from V and 1 base from J, with 9 bases in between. This CDR3 has 13 residues. The V gene's germline CDR1 is SGHVS and CDR2 FQNEAQ. CDR3 residues: CASSYPGNTEAFF. In DNA form, the CDR3 reads TGTGCCAGCAGTTACCCAGGGAACACTGAAGCTTTCTTT.

The chain employs TRBV27 and TRBJ1-5; D remains ambiguous. Germline V lookup: CDR1 MNHEY, CDR2 SMNVEV (reference sequence). CDR3 length: 15 residues. V lost 0 bases to trimming and J lost 6 bases, with 12 bases between them. Here the CDR3 reads CASSLSGEGPQPQHF. CDR3 sequence (DNA): TGTGCCAGCAGTTTATCTGGAGAGGGCCCTCAGCCCCAGCATTTT.

The chain combines TRBV6-1 with TRBJ1-1; 12 bases fit TRBD1. J was trimmed by 6 bases and V by 5 bases; bases with no gene match: 4. Germline V gene data show CDR1 as MNHNS and CDR2 as SASEGT. This CDR3 has 14 residues. This CDR3 reads CASSPGQGAPEAFF. Written as DNA, the CDR3 is TGTGCCAGCAGTCCGGGACAGGGGGCTCCTGAAGCTTTCTTT.

This chain uses TRBV5-5 with TRBJ2-1, with D hard to call. V gave up 4 bases and J gave up 10 bases, with 9 bases separating them. The CDR3 extends over 11 amino acids. Germline CDR1 and CDR2: SGHKS and YYEKEE (reference sequence). Here the CDR3 DNA reads TGTGCCAGCAGCACGGACCGAGAGCAGTTCTTC. Its translation: CASSTDREQFF.

The rearrangement links TRBV10-2 to TRBJ2-4; D not resolved. The CDR3 extends over 12 amino acids. Germline-derived CDR1 and CDR2 are WSHSY and SAAADI. The V and J ends lost 7 bases and 7 bases respectively, with 11 bases between them. CDR3: CASTHERNIQYF. CDR3 sequence (DNA): TGCGCCAGCACGCATGAAAGGAACATTCAGTACTTC.

Written as DNA, the CDR3 is TGTGCCAGCAGTTACGGTTTGGGAGGACCCACCGAAGCTTTCTTT. Its translation: CASSYGLGGPTEAFF. The chain is built from TRBV6-5 and TRBJ1-1; no clear D. Germline assignment: CDR1 MNHEY and CDR2 SVGAGI. This CDR3 region has 15 residues. Between the trimmed V and J ends, which lost 2 bases and 8 bases, there was a span of 18 bases.

This rearrangement joins TRBV28 to TRBJ2-1; TRBD2 matches at 9 bases. The J segment lost 3 bases and the V segment lost 2 bases, leaving 2 bases of the junction unmatched. Germline CDR1 is MDHEN and CDR2 is SYDVKM. The CDR3 sequence is 15 residues long. The DNA for the CDR3 is TGTGCCAGCAGTTTAAAGACTAGCGGCTACAATGAGCAGTTCTTC. It translates to CASSLKTSGYNEQFF.

The rearrangement joins TRBV29-1 to TRBJ2-7; a weak D match, TRBD1 (6 bases). The CDR3 loop spans 13 amino acids. Looked up from germline, CDR1 is SQVTM and CDR2 is ANQGSEA. V was shortened by 6 bases and J by 7 bases, with 19 bases between the two germline ends. In DNA form, the CDR3 reads TGCAGCGTCGCTCATTCAGGGGTTGGGGAGCAGTACTTC. Protein sequence: CSVAHSGVGEQYF.

The chain joins TRBV5-6 to TRBJ2-1; TRBD1 is a possible D gene (6 bases). V shed 0 bases and J shed 6 bases, with 13 bases lying between them. The CDR3 has 15 amino acids. The germline gives CDR1 SGHDT, CDR2 YYEEEE. CDR3 sequence reads: CASSLGQGLTNEQFF. DNA for the CDR3: TGTGCCAGCAGCTTGGGGCAGGGGCTGACCAATGAGCAGTTCTTC.

This sequence joins TRBV6-1 and TRBJ2-1; D unclear. Looked up from germline, CDR1 is MNHNS and CDR2 is SASEGT. The ends were cut back, 10 bases at V and 4 bases at J, with 11 bases in the middle. This CDR3 has 12 residues. The CDR3 region has the DNA TGTGCCATTGAAAGGGATTACAATGAGCAGTTCTTC. Protein: CAIERDYNEQFF.

The chain is built from TRBV6-5 and TRBJ2-2; TRBD2 matches at 11 bases. V shed 9 bases, J shed 3 bases, and the junction held 3 bases outside the gene matches. The CDR3 runs 14 residues. Looked up from germline, CDR1 is MNHEY and CDR2 is SVGAGI. The CDR3 loop is CASSGGAYTGELFF. The CDR3 DNA is TGTGCCAGTAGCGGGGGGGCGTACACCGGGGAGCTGTTTTTT.

The chain carries TRBV7-6 and TRBJ2-3; possibly TRBD1 for D (5 bases). V dropped 6 bases and J dropped 2 bases, with 15 bases sitting between them. Germline V gene sequence: CDR1 SGHVS, CDR2 FNYEAQ. The CDR3 extends over 15 amino acids. CDR3 DNA: TGTGCCAGCAGTTTTGGGGCAGCAATCACAGATACGCAGTATTTT. Encoded protein: CASSFGAAITDTQYF.

The chain is built from TRBV28 and TRBJ1-6; D uncertain. The germline CDR1 and CDR2 sequences are MDHEN and SYDVKM. There are 14 residues in the CDR3. V was trimmed by 5 bases and J by 4 bases, leaving 9 bases between them. CDR3 sequence reads: CASSPAIYNSPLHF. The CDR3 DNA reads as TGTGCCAGCAGTCCGGCCATATATAATTCACCCCTCCACTTT.

The chain joins TRBV4-3 to TRBJ2-1; D unclear. The CDR3 sequence is 14 residues long. Trimming pared 0 bases from V and 2 bases from J, leaving 5 bases between. Per the germline V gene, CDR1 is LGHNA and CDR2 is YSLEER. This CDR3 is CASSQDPTYNEQFF. In nucleotides, the CDR3 is TGCGCCAGCAGCCAAGACCCGACCTACAATGAGCAGTTCTTC.

The CDR3 region is CASSVDTQETQYF. The CDR3 region has the DNA TGTGCCAGCAGCGTAGATACCCAAGAGACCCAGTACTTC. This chain connects TRBV9 to TRBJ2-5, with D hard to call. Trimming shortened V by 0 bases and J by 1 base, and 4 bases separated the two germline ends. In germline, CDR1 is SGDLS, CDR2 YYNGEE. The CDR3 contains 13 residues.

For this clone: The identical CDR3 is also encoded by other nucleotide sequences in the sample. The chain couples TRBV18 to TRBJ2-1, with TRBD1 as a possible D gene (6 bases). This CDR3 is built from 13 residues. V was cut by 3 bases and J by 4 bases, with 7 bases left in between. Germline V CDR1 and CDR2: KGHSH, LQKENI. The CDR3: CASSPDSYNEQFF. In DNA, the CDR3 is TGTGCCAGCTCACCGGACAGTTACAATGAGCAGTTCTTC.

The V call is TRBV6-1, the J call TRBJ2-7; 8 bases line up with TRBD2. V was clipped by 4 bases and J by 4 bases; unmatched bases: 6. The germline V gene encodes CDR1 MNHNS and CDR2 SASEGT. The CDR3 is 14 amino acids. The CDR3 DNA follows: TGTGCCAGCAGTGTGGGACTAGGCGGTTACGAGCAGTACTTC. It codes for CASSVGLGGYEQYF.

The V call is TRBV6-5, the J call TRBJ2-3; the D gene is possibly TRBD1 (6 bases). Trimming stripped 6 bases from V and 2 bases from J, with 9 bases between. CDR3 length: 13 residues. Germline CDR1 reads MNHEY; CDR2 reads SVGAGI. The DNA for the CDR3 is TGTGCCAGCAGCAGGGGTGACACAGATACGCAGTATTTT. Residues: CASSRGDTDTQYF.

V is TRBV28 and J is TRBJ1-2; D is ambiguous. CDR3 length: 12 amino acids. CDR1 and CDR2 from the germline V gene are MDHEN and SYDVKM. V lost 2 bases, J lost 0 bases, and 1 base lay in between. The chain's CDR3 is CASSLANYGYTF. The CDR3 DNA reads TGTGCCAGCAGTTTAGCTAACTATGGCTACACCTTC.

The rearrangement links TRBV27 to TRBJ1-5; D uncertain. The germline V gene has CDR1 MNHEY and CDR2 SMNVEV (reference sequence). The CDR3 sequence is 11 residues long. Deletions cut 8 bases from V and 4 bases from J, with 6 bases between. CDR3 in DNA: TGTGCCAGCGGATCGAATCAGCCCCAGCATTTT. This codes for CASGSNQPQHF.

The genes are TRBV15 and TRBJ2-7; D ambiguous. CDR1 is LNHNV and CDR2 is YYDKDF in the germline V gene (reference sequence). This CDR3 has 15 residues. V was clipped by 0 bases and J by 0 bases, with 9 bases between them. CDR3 loop: CATSRDMGTSYEQYF. The CDR3 DNA sequence: TGTGCCACCAGCAGAGATATGGGCACCTCCTACGAGCAGTACTTC.

The table lists this clone with a few counts. The genes are TRBV7-9 and TRBJ1-1; 7 bases are shared with TRBD1. Germline V gene data show CDR1 as SEHNR and CDR2 as FQNEAQ (reference sequence). Germline trimming cut 5 bases from V and 4 bases from J; bases unmatched to any gene: 10. The CDR3 runs 15 residues. DNA for the CDR3: TGTGCCAGCAGCCATGGGGACAGTAGGGCCACTGAAGCTTTCTTT. Protein: CASSHGDSRATEAFF. Filled out from reference TRBV7-9 and TRBJ1-1, the complete variable domain reads DTGVSQNPRHKITKRGQNVTFRCDPISEHNRLYWYRQTLGQGPEFLTYFQNEAQLEKSRLLSDRFSAERPKGSFSTLEIQRTEQGDSAMYLCASSHGDSRATEAFFGQGTRLTVV.

The CDR3 DNA follows: TGTGCCAGCCAGGGGGGCGAAGATACGCAGTATTTT. Translating gives CASQGGEDTQYF. The V gene is TRBV6-6, the J gene TRBJ2-3; a weak D match, TRBD1 (7 bases). Germline V gene sequence: CDR1 MNHNY, CDR2 SVGAGI (reference sequence). Deletions cut 8 bases from V and 5 bases from J, with 11 bases between. The CDR3 totals 12 residues.

The genes are TRBV4-3 and TRBJ2-3, with D hard to call. Deletions cut 4 bases from V and 0 bases from J, with 11 bases between. The CDR3 is 15 amino acids. In germline, CDR1 is LGHNA, CDR2 YSLEER. CDR3 protein: CASSPYAPSTDTQYF. CDR3 nucleotides: TGCGCCAGCAGCCCGTATGCCCCTAGCACAGATACGCAGTATTTT.

The V and J genes are TRBV5-5 and TRBJ1-2, with unresolved D. The V gene's germline CDR1 is SGHKS and CDR2 YYEKEE (reference sequence). There are 13 residues in the CDR3. V lost 3 bases, J lost 0 bases, and 6 bases lay in between. The CDR3 nucleotides read TGTGCCAGCAGCTCTCACCCTAACTATGGCTACACCTTC. This codes for CASSSHPNYGYTF. The whole variable domain, remainder taken from reference TRBV5-5 and TRBJ1-2, is DAGVTQSPTHLIKTRGQQVTLRCSPISGHKSVSWYQQVLGQGPQFIFQYYEKEERGRGNFPDRFSARQFPNYSSELNVNALLLGDSALYLCASSSHPNYGYTFGSGTRLTVV.